This T cell receptor beta chain was sequenced during a study of blood T cell repertoires in COVID-19. Produced via immunoSEQ multiplex PCR; TCRdb's table is partial and in-frame only. The sample contains 40,000 to 55,000 clones, around 89% of which appear only once. This CDR3 region has 14 residues. Trimming cost V 0 bases and J 10 bases, with 10 bases left between them. Looked up from germline, CDR1 is MNHEY and CDR2 is SVGEGT. The V call is TRBV6-2 or TRBV6-3, the J call TRBJ1-6, with D perhaps matching TRBD1 (5 bases). The sequence came from a human donor in a cohort sampled during active COVID-19. Sequencing was carried out using peripheral blood. The CDR3 sequence is CASSYSYDSSPLHF. DNA of the CDR3: TGTGCCAGCAGTTACTCCTACGACAGCTCACCCCTCCACTTT.